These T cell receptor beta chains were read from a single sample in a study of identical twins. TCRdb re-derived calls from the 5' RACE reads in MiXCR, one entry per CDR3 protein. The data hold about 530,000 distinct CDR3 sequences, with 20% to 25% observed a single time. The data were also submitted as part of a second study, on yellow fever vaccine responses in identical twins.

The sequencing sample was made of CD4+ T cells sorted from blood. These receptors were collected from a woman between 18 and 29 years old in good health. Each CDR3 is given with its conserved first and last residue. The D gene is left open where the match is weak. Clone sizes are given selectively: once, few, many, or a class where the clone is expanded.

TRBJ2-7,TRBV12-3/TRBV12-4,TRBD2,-,CASSPSLAGVYEQYF,TGTGCCAGCAGCCCGTCGCTAGCGGGAGTCTACGAGCAGTACTTC
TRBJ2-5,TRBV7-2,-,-,CASSLVVLNQETQYF,TGTGCCAGCAGCTTAGTTGTGCTGAACCAAGAGACCCAGTACTTC
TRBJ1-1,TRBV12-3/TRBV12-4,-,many,CASRFGRGTEAFF,TGTGCCAGCAGGTTCGGGCGAGGGACTGAAGCTTTCTTT
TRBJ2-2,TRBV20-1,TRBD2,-,CSARLMGLATRGTGELFF,TGCAGTGCTAGATTGATGGGACTAGCTACGCGAGGCACCGGGGAGCTGTTTTTT
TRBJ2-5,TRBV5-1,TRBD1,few,CASSLGDRTWETQYF,TGCGCCAGCAGCTTGGGGGACAGGACTTGGGAGACCCAGTACTTC
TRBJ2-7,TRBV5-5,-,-,CASSSSNTPGRSYEQYF,TGTGCCAGCAGCAGTTCCAACACCCCAGGGAGGTCCTACGAGCAGTACTTC
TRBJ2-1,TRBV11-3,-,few,CASSSRQAYNEQFF,TGTGCCAGCAGCTCGCGACAGGCCTACAATGAGCAGTTCTTC
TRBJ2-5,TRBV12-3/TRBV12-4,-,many,CASSLLEGETQYF,TGTGCCAGCAGTTTATTAGAAGGAGAGACCCAGTACTTC
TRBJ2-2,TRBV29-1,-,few,CSVPKMNTGELFF,TGCAGCGTTCCGAAGATGAACACCGGGGAGCTGTTTTTT
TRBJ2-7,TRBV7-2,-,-,CASSSHPPYEQYF,TGTGCCAGCAGCTCCCATCCACCCTACGAGCAGTACTTC
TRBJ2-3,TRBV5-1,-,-,CASSLGGKDTDTQYF,TGCGCCAGCAGCTTGGGGGGGAAAGACACAGATACGCAGTATTTT
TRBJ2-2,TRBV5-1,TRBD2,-,CASSLDGTSGNTGELFF,TGCGCCAGCAGCTTGGACGGGACTAGCGGTAACACCGGGGAGCTGTTTTTT
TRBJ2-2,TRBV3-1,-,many,CASSQAGTGELFF,TGTGCCAGCAGCCAAGCCGGTACCGGGGAGCTGTTTTTT
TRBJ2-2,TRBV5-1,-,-,CASSLGQVYGELFF,TGCGCCAGCAGCTTGGGGCAGGTATACGGGGAGCTGTTTTTT
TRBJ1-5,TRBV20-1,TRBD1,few,CSALPDRNQPQHF,TGCAGTGCCCTCCCGGACAGGAATCAGCCCCAGCATTTT
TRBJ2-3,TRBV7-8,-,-,CASSFRGASDTQYF,TGTGCCAGCAGCTTTCGGGGGGCCTCAGATACGCAGTATTTT
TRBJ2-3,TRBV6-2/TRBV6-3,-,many,CASSYSAWDTQYF,TGTGCCAGCAGTTACTCCGCTTGGGATACGCAGTATTTT
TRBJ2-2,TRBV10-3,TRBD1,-,CAISYRGIGELFF,TGTGCCATCAGTTACAGGGGGATCGGGGAGCTGTTTTTT
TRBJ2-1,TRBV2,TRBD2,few,CASRSTSGSYNEQFF,TGTGCCAGCAGGTCAACTAGCGGGAGCTACAATGAGCAGTTCTTC
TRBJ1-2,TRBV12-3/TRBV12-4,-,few,CASSPGRSYTF,TGTGCCAGCAGCCCCGGTCGGAGCTACACCTTC
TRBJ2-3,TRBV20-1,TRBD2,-,CSSPHSGPTDTQYF,TGCAGTAGCCCCCATAGCGGGCCCACAGATACGCAGTATTTT
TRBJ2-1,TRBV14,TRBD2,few,CASSRTSGGPNNEQFF,TGTGCCAGCAGCCGCACTAGCGGGGGCCCCAACAATGAGCAGTTCTTC
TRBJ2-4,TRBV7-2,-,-,CASSLGPMKRGNIQYF,TGTGCCAGCAGCTTAGGGCCGATGAAACGGGGAAACATTCAGTACTTC
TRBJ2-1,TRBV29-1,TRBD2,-,CSVEREERNEQFF,TGCAGCGTTGAACGGGAGGAACGGAATGAGCAGTTCTTC
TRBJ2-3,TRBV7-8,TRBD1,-,CASSSGTGSFGTQYF,TGTGCCAGCAGTTCCGGGACAGGGTCGTTCGGTACGCAGTATTTT
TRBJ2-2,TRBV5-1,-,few,CASSLARAQTGELFF,TGCGCCAGCAGCTTGGCCAGGGCCCAAACCGGGGAGCTGTTTTTT
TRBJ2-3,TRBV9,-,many,CASSPRSDTQYF,TGTGCCAGCAGTCCCCGCTCAGATACGCAGTATTTT
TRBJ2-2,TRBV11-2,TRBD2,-,CASRPKASGVLTGELFF,TGTGCCAGCAGGCCAAAGGCTAGCGGGGTTCTCACCGGGGAGCTGTTTTTT
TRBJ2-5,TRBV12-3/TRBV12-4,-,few,CASSLVLSGQTQYF,TGTGCCAGCAGTTTAGTGCTTTCGGGCCAGACCCAGTACTTC
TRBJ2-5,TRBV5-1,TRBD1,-,CASSQITGVQETQYF,TGCGCCAGCAGCCAGATCACAGGGGTCCAAGAGACCCAGTACTTC
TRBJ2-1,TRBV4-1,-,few,CASSQDLDPSYNEQFF,TGCGCCAGCAGCCAAGATCTGGACCCCTCCTACAATGAGCAGTTCTTC
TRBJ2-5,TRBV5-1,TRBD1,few,CASSAGQDWETQYF,TGCGCCAGCAGCGCAGGACAGGATTGGGAGACCCAGTACTTC